One T cell receptor beta chain is described in this entry. Its target is unknown. The data derive from a study of shared clonotypes between healthy human individuals. As for the study in general: Each donor contributed plates that comprised three CD4 naive, three CD4 memory, two CD8 naive and one CD8 memory.

With V trimmed by 6 bases and J by 2 bases, 9 bases remained unmatched. CDR3 length equals 15 residues. Germline V gene lookup returns CDR1 MNHEY and CDR2 SVGAGI. The study, taken as a whole, reports: Estimated clonotype richness was generally higher in naive than memory subsets.

The protocol was immunoSEQ multiplex PCR, while the TCRdb copy is restricted to in-frame clones and leaves out a portion. Among approximately 710,000 clones listed, less than 95% were seen once. Sequencing used memory CD8+ T cells from PBMCs. The subset denotes: CD45RO+ cells pooled with CCR7-negative TemRA cells. V usage is TRBV6-5 and J usage is TRBJ2-5; 7 positions match TRBD1. The source of this sequence is a man between 18 and 29 years old in good health. Some clones in this sample may be carry-over from other donors' samples. The CDR3 is CASRRDWTGQETQYF. For the CDR3, the DNA is TGTGCCAGCAGGCGAGACTGGACAGGTCAAGAGACCCAGTACTTC.